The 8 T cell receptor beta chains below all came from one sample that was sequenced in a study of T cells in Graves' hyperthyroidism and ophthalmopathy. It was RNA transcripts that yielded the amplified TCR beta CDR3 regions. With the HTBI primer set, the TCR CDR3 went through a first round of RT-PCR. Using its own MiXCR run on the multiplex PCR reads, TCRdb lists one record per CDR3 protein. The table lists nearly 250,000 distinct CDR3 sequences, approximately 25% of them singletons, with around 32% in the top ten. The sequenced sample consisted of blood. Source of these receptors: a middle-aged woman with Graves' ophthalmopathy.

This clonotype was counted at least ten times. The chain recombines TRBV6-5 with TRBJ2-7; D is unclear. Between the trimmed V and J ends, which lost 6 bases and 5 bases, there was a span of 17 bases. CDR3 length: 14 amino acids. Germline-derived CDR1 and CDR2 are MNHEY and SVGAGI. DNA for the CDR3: TGTGCCAGCAGCCCCCCCGCTAGAGGTGACGAGCAGTACTTC. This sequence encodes CASSPPARGDEQYF.

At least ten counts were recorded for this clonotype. CDR3 nucleotide sequence: TGTGCCAGCAGCTCCGATGGGGGCACAATTTCCTACGAGCAGTACTTC. Translation gives CASSSDGGTISYEQYF. J is TRBJ2-7 and V is TRBV7-3, with D perhaps TRBD1 (6 bases). V lost 4 bases to trimming and J lost 1 base, with 17 bases between them. The CDR3 extends over 16 amino acids. The germline gives CDR1 SGHTA, CDR2 FQGTGA.

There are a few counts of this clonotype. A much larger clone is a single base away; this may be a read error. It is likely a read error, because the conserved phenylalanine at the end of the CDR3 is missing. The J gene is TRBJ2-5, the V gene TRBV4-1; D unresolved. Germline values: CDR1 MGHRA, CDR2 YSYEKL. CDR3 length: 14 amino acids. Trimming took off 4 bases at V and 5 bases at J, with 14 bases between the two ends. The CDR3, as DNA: TGCGCCAGCAGCCGGACCCTGGTTGTGGAGACCCAGTACCTC. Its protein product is CASSRTLVVETQYL.

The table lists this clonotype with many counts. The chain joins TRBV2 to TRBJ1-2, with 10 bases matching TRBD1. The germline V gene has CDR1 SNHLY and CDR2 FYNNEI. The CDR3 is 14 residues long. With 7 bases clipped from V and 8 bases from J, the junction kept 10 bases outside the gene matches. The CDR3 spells CASTLDRGMGGYTF. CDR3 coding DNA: TGTGCCAGCACCTTGGACAGGGGGATGGGAGGCTACACCTTC.

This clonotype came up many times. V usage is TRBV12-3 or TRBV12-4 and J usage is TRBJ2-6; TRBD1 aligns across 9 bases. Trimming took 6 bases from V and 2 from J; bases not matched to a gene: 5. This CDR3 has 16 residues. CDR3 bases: TGTGCCAGCAGCCCACAGGGGGCAGCTGGGGCCAACGTCCTGACTTTC. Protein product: CASSPQGAAGANVLTF.

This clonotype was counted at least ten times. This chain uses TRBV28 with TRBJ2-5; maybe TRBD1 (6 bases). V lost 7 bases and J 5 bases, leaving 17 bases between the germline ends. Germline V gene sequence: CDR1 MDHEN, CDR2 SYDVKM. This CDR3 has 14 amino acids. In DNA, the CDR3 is TGTGCCAGCAACCGAGGACAGTTTCTCGAGACCCAGTACTTC. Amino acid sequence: CASNRGQFLETQYF.

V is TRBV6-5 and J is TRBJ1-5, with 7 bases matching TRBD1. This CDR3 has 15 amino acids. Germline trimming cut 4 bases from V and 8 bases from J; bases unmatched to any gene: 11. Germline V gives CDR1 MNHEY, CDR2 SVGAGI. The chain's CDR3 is CASSSRGTAQKPQHF. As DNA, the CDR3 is TGTGCCAGCAGTTCCCGGGGGACAGCTCAAAAGCCCCAGCATTTT.

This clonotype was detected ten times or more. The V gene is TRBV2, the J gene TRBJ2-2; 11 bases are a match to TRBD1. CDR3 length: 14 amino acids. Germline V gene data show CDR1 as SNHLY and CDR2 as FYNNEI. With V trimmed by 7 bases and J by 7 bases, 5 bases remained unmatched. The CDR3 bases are TGTGCCAGCACAAAGGGACAGGGGGTCGGGGAGCTGTTTTTT. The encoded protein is CASTKGQGVGELFF.